One and the same sample provided the 32 T cell receptor beta chains below, sequenced in a study of blood T cell repertoires in COVID-19 (TCRdb year 2020). Library preparation was by the immunoSEQ multiplex PCR assay. As stored in TCRdb, this immuneACCESS dataset retains in-frame rearrangements with V and J assigned. A fraction of the clones does not appear; measured against another copy, unresolved V genes explain less than half of the discrepancy, and the remainder lacks a known reason. The sample records more than 200,000 clones, about 91% of which are singletons. Around 6.3% of the sample is in the top ten clones. Material: peripheral blood. These receptors came from a woman in her 30s with COVID-19, enrolled during active disease.

The J gene is TRBJ2-7, the V gene TRBV21-1; TRBD1 is the table's D call and was not checked against the DNA. TRBV21-1 is a documented pseudogene. This CDR3 region has 15 residues. CDR3 protein: CASSKAGTGAYEQYV. CDR3 bases: TGTGCCAGCAGCAAAGCCGGGACAGGGGCCTACGAGCAGTACGTC.

V is TRBV12-3 or TRBV12-4 and J is TRBJ2-2; a weak D match, TRBD1 (6 bases). The CDR3 contains 12 residues. V lost 6 bases to trimming and J lost 6 bases, with 8 bases between them. The CDR3 DNA is TGTGCCAGCAGCCCAGGGGCCGGGGAGCTGTTTTTT. This translates into CASSPGAGELFF.

The chain combines TRBV13 with TRBJ1-2; 11 nucleotides line up with TRBD1. The CDR3 is made up of 15 amino acids. V lost 3 bases and J lost 1; bases outside the gene matches: 1. Germline loops: CDR1 PRHDT, CDR2 FYEKMQ (reference sequence). The DNA of the CDR3 is TGTGCCAGCAGCTTCGGGACAGGGGGTAACTATGGCTACACCTTC. Its protein is CASSFGTGGNYGYTF.

The chain is built from TRBV7-8 and TRBJ2-7, with a weak D call TRBD1 (5 bases). CDR3 length: 13 amino acids. The V gene lost 1 base and the J gene lost 3 bases, with 7 bases spanning the gap. Germline V gene data show CDR1 as SGHVS and CDR2 as FQNEAQ. CDR3 protein: CASSLGQNYEQYV. DNA of the CDR3: TGTGCCAGCAGCTTAGGACAGAACTACGAGCAGTACGTC.

This chain connects TRBV9 to TRBJ2-3, with 11 bases aligning to TRBD2. Per the germline V gene, CDR1 is SGDLS and CDR2 is YYNGEE. There are 16 residues in the CDR3. With V trimmed by 4 bases and J by 2 bases, 6 bases remained unmatched. CDR3 amino acids: CASSTGLAENTDTQYF. The CDR3 DNA reads TGTGCCAGCAGCACGGGACTAGCGGAGAACACAGATACGCAGTATTTT.

The chain is built from TRBV29-1 and TRBJ1-3, with 7 bases that match TRBD1. This CDR3 spans 14 amino acids. CDR1 SQVTM and CDR2 ANQGSEA come from the germline V gene. V was clipped by 7 bases and J by 2 bases; unmatched bases: 8. The CDR3 loop reads CSGQGTTAGNTIYF. The CDR3 nucleotides are TGCAGCGGACAGGGTACTACGGCTGGAAACACCATATATTTT.

The chain links TRBV14 to TRBJ2-3; possible D gene TRBD2, 7 bases. There are 15 residues in the CDR3. Per the germline V gene, CDR1 is SGHDN and CDR2 is FVKESK. The germline V and J ends were trimmed by 2 bases and 9 bases, with 18 bases remaining between them. The CDR3 reads CASSQLRGGHGTQYF. The DNA of the CDR3 is TGTGCCAGCAGCCAATTACGCGGGGGCCATGGGACGCAGTATTTT.

This clone was seen more than once but under ten times. This chain joins TRBV4-3 and TRBJ2-3, with TRBD2 matching over 10 bases. Per the germline V gene, CDR1 is LGHNA and CDR2 is YSLEER. J lost 2 bases, V lost 5 bases, and 7 bases had no gene match. The CDR3 runs 16 residues. DNA for the CDR3: TGCGCCAGCAGCGGCAGCGGGAGGGAGTACACAGATACGCAGTATTTT. Its translation is CASSGSGREYTDTQYF.

This rearrangement joins TRBV11-2 to TRBJ2-4, with TRBD2 matching 11 bases. Germline lookup yields CDR1 SGHAT and CDR2 FQNNGV. The CDR3 totals 14 residues. V was clipped by 5 bases and J by 5 bases; unmatched bases: 2. The CDR3 spells CASSPGLAENIQYF. The CDR3 DNA reads as TGTGCCAGCAGCCCGGGACTAGCGGAAAACATTCAGTACTTC.

V gene TRBV11-3 combines with J gene TRBJ2-5; D is possibly TRBD2 (5 bases). Germline assignment: CDR1 SGHNT and CDR2 YENEEA. CDR3 size: 12 residues. Trimming removed 7 bases at V and 2 bases at J, with 8 bases between. CDR3 sequence reads: CASTRAQETQYF. For the CDR3, the DNA is TGTGCCAGCACGCGGGCGCAAGAGACCCAGTACTTC.

The chain couples TRBV28 to TRBJ1-5, with D possibly being TRBD1 (6 bases). V was pared by 2 bases and J by 6 bases, with 11 bases between. Looked up from germline, CDR1 is MDHEN and CDR2 is SYDVKM. The CDR3 runs 14 residues. The CDR3 DNA is TGTGCCAGCAGTTTAGGGGGGGCCCTTCAGCCCCAGCATTTT. Translation gives CASSLGGALQPQHF. The whole variable domain, filled in from reference TRBV28 and TRBJ1-5, reads DVKVTQSSRYLVKRTGEKVFLECVQDMDHENMFWYRQDPGLGLRLIYFSYDVKMKEKGDIPEGYSVSREKKERFSLILESASTNQTSMYLCASSLGGALQPQHFGDGTRLSIL.

The J gene is TRBJ2-7, the V gene TRBV5-1; 7 nucleotides match TRBD1. CDR1 and CDR2 (germline): SGHRS, YFSETQ. The CDR3 spans 16 residues. Losses at the gene ends were 2 bases for V and 2 bases for J; bases not matched to a gene: 10. The CDR3 loop is CASSLVFGTETYEQYF. The CDR3 coding sequence is TGCGCCAGCAGCTTAGTTTTTGGGACAGAGACCTACGAGCAGTACTTC. Filled out from reference TRBV5-1 and TRBJ2-7, the complete variable domain reads KAGVTQTPRYLIKTRGQQVTLSCSPISGHRSVSWYQQTPGQGLQFLFEYFSETQRNKGNFPGRFSGRQFSNSRSEMNVSTLELGDSALYLCASSLVFGTETYEQYFGPGTRLTVT.

The gene calls are TRBV25-1 and TRBJ2-3; the match to TRBD2 covers 7 bases. The junction had 4 bases not matched to a gene; V was cut back by 3 bases and J by 4 bases. Germline CDR1 reads MGHDK; CDR2 reads SYGVNS. This CDR3 contains 14 residues. CDR3 loop: CASSDSLASDTQYF. The CDR3 nucleotides read TGTGCCAGCAGTGACTCACTAGCGTCAGATACGCAGTATTTT.

This clone was detected a few times. The chain has TRBV2 and TRBJ1-4; a possible D gene is TRBD1 (5 bases). The germline V gene encodes CDR1 SNHLY and CDR2 FYNNEI. Deletions cut 8 bases from V and 1 base from J, with 11 bases between. This CDR3 has 14 amino acids. CDR3: CASAGGETNEKLFF. CDR3 DNA: TGTGCCAGCGCGGGAGGGGAAACTAATGAAAAACTGTTTTTT.

This chain connects TRBV5-1 to TRBJ2-1; a weak D match, TRBD2 (5 bases). The CDR3 runs 18 residues. CDR1 and CDR2 from the germline V gene are SGHRS and YFSETQ. Trimming removed 3 bases from V and 4 bases from J, with 23 bases in between. For the CDR3, the DNA is TGCGCCAGCAGCTGGGAGTCAAAGCCCTCAAACCCTTACAATGAGCAGTTCTTC. Translation gives CASSWESKPSNPYNEQFF.

V is TRBV15 and J is TRBJ2-7, with 10 positions matching TRBD1. CDR3 length: 16 amino acids. The V gene's germline CDR1 is LNHNV and CDR2 YYDKDF (reference sequence). V shed 0 bases, J shed 6 bases, and the junction held 8 bases outside the gene matches. The CDR3 bases are TGTGCCACCAGCAGAGATCAGGGACAGGGGTTCCCCGAGCAGTACTTC. Its protein is CATSRDQGQGFPEQYF.

Only a few counts were recorded for this clone. This chain uses TRBV3-1 (or the pseudogene TRBV3-2) with TRBJ2-1, with D hard to call. The CDR3 consists of 15 residues. V lost 4 bases, J lost 0 bases, and 10 bases lay in between. Germline CDR1 LGHDT, CDR2 YNNKEL (reference sequence). The CDR3: CASSLRVSSYNEQFF. For the CDR3, the DNA is TGTGCCAGCAGCCTCCGCGTAAGCTCCTACAATGAGCAGTTCTTC.

This clone was found once. The chain combines TRBV18 with TRBJ2-7; 9 nucleotides line up with TRBD1. Germline CDR1 KGHSH, CDR2 LQKENI. This CDR3 has 16 residues. Trimming at V came to 3 bases and at J to 6 bases, leaving 12 bases not matched to a gene. CDR3 sequence: CASSPLRQGGSFEQYF. The CDR3 DNA follows: TGTGCCAGCTCACCCCTTAGACAGGGGGGTTCTTTCGAGCAGTACTTC.

The chain joins TRBV5-1 to TRBJ1-2; a possible D gene is TRBD1 (6 bases). This CDR3 has 13 residues. Germline assignment: CDR1 SGHRS and CDR2 YFSETQ. Between the trimmed V and J ends, which lost 0 bases and 4 bases, there was a span of 7 bases. The CDR3 DNA follows: TGCGCCAGCAGCTTGGAGGACAGCTATGGCTACACCTTC. Encoded protein: CASSLEDSYGYTF.

The J gene is TRBJ2-1, the V gene TRBV12-2; TRBD2, as called in the table, went unchecked against the DNA. TRBV12-2 constitutes a pseudogene. This CDR3 comprises 16 residues. The CDR3 DNA follows: TGTGCAAGTCGCTTAGCCGGGGTGGCGGCCAACAATGAGCAGTTCTTC. Amino acids: CASRLAGVAANNEQFF.

The chain employs TRBV18 and TRBJ1-2; maybe TRBD1 (5 bases). CDR1 KGHSH and CDR2 LQKENI come from the germline V gene. V dropped 3 bases and J dropped 4 bases, with 9 bases sitting between them. The CDR3 covers 13 residues. The CDR3 sequence is CASSPEDSYGYTF. The DNA for the CDR3 is TGTGCCAGCTCACCCGAAGACAGCTATGGCTACACCTTC.

This clone was seen more than once but under ten times. This chain links TRBV10-1 with TRBJ2-1, with D perhaps matching TRBD2 (5 bases). The V gene's germline CDR1 is WNHNN and CDR2 SYGVQD (reference sequence). V was cut by 3 bases and J by 10 bases, with 13 bases left in between. The CDR3 loop spans 13 amino acids. The CDR3 coding sequence is TGCGCCAGCAGTGACTTTTCAGAGGGAGAGCAGTTCTTC. Amino acid sequence: CASSDFSEGEQFF.

The chain recombines TRBV21-1 with TRBJ2-1; the listed D gene, TRBD1, was not tested against the DNA. TRBV21-1 is shown as a pseudogene. This CDR3 has 13 residues. CDR3 bases: TGTGCCAGCAGCCCCCGGGACAGTAATGAGCAGTTCTTC. Amino acids: CASSPRDSNEQFF.

This clone was picked up one time. V is TRBV2 and J is TRBJ1-4, with a tentative D call TRBD1 (6 bases). Trimming removed 7 bases from V and 4 bases from J, with 16 bases in between. This CDR3 is built from 15 residues. Germline assignment: CDR1 SNHLY and CDR2 FYNNEI. The CDR3 loop reads CASTRLGGHNEKLFF. The CDR3 bases are TGTGCCAGCACAAGATTAGGGGGTCATAATGAAAAACTGTTTTTT.

The gene calls are TRBV13 and TRBJ1-2, with TRBD1 matching over 8 bases. From germline, CDR1 is PRHDT and CDR2 FYEKMQ (reference sequence). The V gene end was trimmed by 3 bases and the J gene end by 5 bases; junction bases not matched to a gene: 5. There are 14 residues in the CDR3. The chain's CDR3 is CASSFGQGAYGYTF. CDR3 coding DNA: TGTGCCAGCAGCTTTGGGCAGGGGGCGTATGGCTACACCTTC.

The rearrangement links TRBV5-1 to TRBJ2-3; D might be TRBD2 (5 bases). Trimming left V 4 bases short and J 4 bases short, with 16 bases between. Germline V gene data show CDR1 as SGHRS and CDR2 as YFSETQ. This CDR3 contains 15 residues. CDR3 region: CASSVNVQAADTQYF. CDR3 DNA: TGCGCCAGCAGCGTTAACGTACAAGCGGCAGATACGCAGTATTTT.

This chain connects TRBV7-2 to TRBJ1-4, with D uncertain. The ends were cut back, 0 bases at V and 0 bases at J, with 5 bases in the middle. This CDR3 has 15 amino acids. The germline gives CDR1 SGHTA, CDR2 FQGNSA. This CDR3 is CASSLAPATNEKLFF. In nucleotides, the CDR3 is TGTGCCAGCAGCTTAGCCCCAGCAACTAATGAAAAACTGTTTTTT.

The V gene is TRBV19, the J gene TRBJ2-1, with TRBD2 matching over 7 bases. With 7 bases clipped from V and 3 bases from J, the junction kept 12 bases outside the gene matches. The germline V gene has CDR1 LNHDA and CDR2 SQIVND (reference sequence). The CDR3 spans 16 residues. CDR3 in amino acids: CASNSYGLADYNEQFF. Here the CDR3 DNA reads TGTGCCAGTAACTCGTACGGCCTAGCGGACTACAATGAGCAGTTCTTC.

V gene TRBV11-3 combines with J gene TRBJ1-1; TRBD1 matches 7 bases. The V gene's germline CDR1 is SGHNT and CDR2 YENEEA. Losses at the gene ends were 2 bases for V and 6 bases for J; bases not matched to a gene: 9. The CDR3 loop spans 15 amino acids. This CDR3 reads CASSLNGQVLSEAFF. CDR3 coding DNA: TGTGCCAGCAGCTTAAACGGACAGGTTTTGTCTGAAGCTTTCTTT. Drawing the rest from reference TRBV11-3 and TRBJ1-1, the complete variable domain is EAGVVQSPRYKIIEKKQPVAFWCNPISGHNTLYWYLQNLGQGPELLIRYENEEAVDDSQLPKDRFSAERLKGVDSTLKIQPAELGDSAVYLCASSLNGQVLSEAFFGQGTRLTVV.

The rearrangement uses TRBV18 and TRBJ1-3, with D hard to call. Trimming shortened V by 1 base and J by 0 bases, and 4 bases separated the two germline ends. CDR3 size: 14 residues. Germline V lookup: CDR1 KGHSH, CDR2 LQKENI. Here the CDR3 reads CASSPQSSGNTIYF. DNA for the CDR3: TGTGCCAGCTCACCACAGAGCTCTGGAAACACCATATATTTT.

The count of this clone is one. The chain is built from TRBV10-3 and TRBJ2-1, with TRBD2 matching 8 bases. This CDR3 has 16 residues. V lost 4 bases, J lost 7 bases, and 12 bases stayed unmatched. Per the germline V gene, CDR1 is ENHRY and CDR2 is SYGVKD. The CDR3 protein is CAISGTTHSGSNEQFF. In nucleotides, the CDR3 is TGTGCCATCAGTGGGACGACACACAGCGGGAGTAATGAGCAGTTCTTC.

DNA of the CDR3: TGTGCCAGCAGTTTGGGAGGGGATCAGCCCCAGCATTTT. It translates to CASSLGGDQPQHF. V is TRBV12-3 or TRBV12-4 and J is TRBJ1-5; the D gene is possibly TRBD1 (5 bases). V was shortened by 3 bases and J by 5 bases, with 8 bases between the two germline ends. CDR3 length equals 13 residues.